This TCR beta chain was observed in a study of human T cells and chemical hapten exposure. The overall study: Yields of TCR per sample differed, chiefly owing to small differences in pooled library volume.

With regard to this clonotype: The target antigen is unknown.

Time point described: healthy volunteer bleed at 2 weeks. Extraction of total RNA was performed on unfractionated whole blood. CDR1 is SGHRS and CDR2 is YFSETQ in the germline V gene. Trimming left V 4 bases short and J 1 base short, with 15 bases between. The CDR3 loop spans 15 amino acids. Individual cDNA molecules in this library carried unique molecular identifiers. Original handling: Across samples, TCR counts had a median of 95,638 and ranged from about 20,000 to 690,600. TCRdb passed the RACE reads through MiXCR, listing each CDR3 protein once. The V and J calls and clone size come from TCRdb's table, not from the authors' own analysis. The repertoire consists of about 31,000 distinct CDR3 sequences, with over 7% occurring once and the leading ten covering 9.9%. Whole-study findings and limits: DPC sensitization did not alter TCRs above 1 in 1000 frequency.

This chain joins TRBV5-1 and TRBJ2-7; perhaps D is TRBD1 or TRBD2 (5 bases each). This TCR was sampled from a human donor in good health. Some clones in this sample may be carry-over from other donors' samples. Sequenced input: whole blood. CDR3 bases: TGCGCCAGCAGCCCGGGACCGCTCGAGTCCTACGAGCAGTACTTC. Amino acid sequence: CASSPGPLESYEQYF.